This T cell receptor beta chain was recovered during a study of read filtering for tumor transcriptome and immune sequencing. Molecular barcoded adaptors covering alpha/delta and beta/gamma chains were used on 400 ng RNA. TCRdb redid the calling of the reads with MiXCR, one entry per CDR3 protein. The sample consists of fewer than 150,000 distinct CDR3 sequences, over 10% of them appearing once. This clonotype appeared many times. This CDR3 comprises 14 residues. CDR1 SGHRS and CDR2 YFSETQ come from the germline V gene. V was clipped by 7 bases and J by 3 bases; unmatched bases: 9. The sequencing input was a population of CD138-negative cells sorted from bone marrow. The receptor was isolated from a donor aged 40 or over with multiple myeloma. V and J are TRBV5-1 and TRBJ2-5; 7 bases are shared with TRBD2. This CDR3 reads CASGGGGSEETQYF. CDR3 bases: TGCGCCAGCGGGGGGGGTGGGTCAGAAGAGACCCAGTACTTC.